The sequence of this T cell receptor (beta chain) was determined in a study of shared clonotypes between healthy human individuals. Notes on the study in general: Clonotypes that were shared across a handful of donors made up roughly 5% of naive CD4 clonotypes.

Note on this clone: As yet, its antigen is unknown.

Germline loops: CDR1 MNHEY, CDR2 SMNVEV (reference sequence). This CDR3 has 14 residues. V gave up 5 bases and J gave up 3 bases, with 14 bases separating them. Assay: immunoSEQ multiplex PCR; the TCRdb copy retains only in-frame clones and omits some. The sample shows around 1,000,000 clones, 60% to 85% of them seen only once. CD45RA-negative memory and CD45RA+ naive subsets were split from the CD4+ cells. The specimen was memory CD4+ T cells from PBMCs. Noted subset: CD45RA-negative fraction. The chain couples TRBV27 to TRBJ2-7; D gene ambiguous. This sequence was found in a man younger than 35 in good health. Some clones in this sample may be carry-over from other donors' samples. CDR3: CASSLGQPRYEQYF. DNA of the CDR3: TGTGCCAGCAGTCTTGGTCAGCCACGCTACGAGCAGTACTTC.